This TCR beta chain was recovered during a study of blood T cell repertoires in COVID-19. About the research overall: COVID-19 samples from acute and convalescent phases originated in the United States, Italy and Spain. In each case, the material was cDNA or gDNA derived from T cells, B-cell-depleted T cells, or PBMCs.

The CDR3 sequence is 13 residues long. V lost 3 bases to trimming and J lost 2 bases, with 7 bases between them. Per the authors' pipeline: Amplifying reference gene primers gave estimates of nucleated cell counts. The assay was immunoSEQ multiplex PCR, and TCRdb's table has in-frame clones only and misses some. V and J calls and clone size are copied from that table; D and trimming were computed from the DNA. The repertoire holds around 450,000 clones, with about 89% as singletons. This sequence originates from a woman between 25 and 40 years old with acute or convalescent COVID-19. Sequences were obtained from peripheral blood. The chain links TRBV12-3 or TRBV12-4 to TRBJ2-5, with no clear D. CDR3 bases: TGTGCCAGCAGTTTTACCAGTCAAGAGACCCAGTACTTC. It translates to CASSFTSQETQYF.